This entry is about one T cell receptor (beta chain). These data belong to a study of blood T cells in healthy people across ages. The CDR3 is 17 amino acids. Per the germline V gene, CDR1 is LNHNV and CDR2 is YYDKDF (reference sequence). Deletions cut 1 base from V and 3 bases from J, with 16 bases between. A second roughly 7 to 12 cycle PCR used barcoded and J-beta primers. TCRdb re-derived calls from the 5' RACE reads in MiXCR, one entry per CDR3 protein. The sample records about 1,400,000 distinct CDR3 sequences, approximately 59% being singletons. Sequences were obtained from blood. The chain joins TRBV15 to TRBJ2-1; D ambiguous. The receptor was derived from a man aged 18 to 35 in good health. CDR3: CATSRASSRELYNEQFF. The CDR3 nucleotides read TGTGCCACCAGCAGAGCCTCCAGTAGAGAGCTCTACAATGAGCAGTTCTTC.